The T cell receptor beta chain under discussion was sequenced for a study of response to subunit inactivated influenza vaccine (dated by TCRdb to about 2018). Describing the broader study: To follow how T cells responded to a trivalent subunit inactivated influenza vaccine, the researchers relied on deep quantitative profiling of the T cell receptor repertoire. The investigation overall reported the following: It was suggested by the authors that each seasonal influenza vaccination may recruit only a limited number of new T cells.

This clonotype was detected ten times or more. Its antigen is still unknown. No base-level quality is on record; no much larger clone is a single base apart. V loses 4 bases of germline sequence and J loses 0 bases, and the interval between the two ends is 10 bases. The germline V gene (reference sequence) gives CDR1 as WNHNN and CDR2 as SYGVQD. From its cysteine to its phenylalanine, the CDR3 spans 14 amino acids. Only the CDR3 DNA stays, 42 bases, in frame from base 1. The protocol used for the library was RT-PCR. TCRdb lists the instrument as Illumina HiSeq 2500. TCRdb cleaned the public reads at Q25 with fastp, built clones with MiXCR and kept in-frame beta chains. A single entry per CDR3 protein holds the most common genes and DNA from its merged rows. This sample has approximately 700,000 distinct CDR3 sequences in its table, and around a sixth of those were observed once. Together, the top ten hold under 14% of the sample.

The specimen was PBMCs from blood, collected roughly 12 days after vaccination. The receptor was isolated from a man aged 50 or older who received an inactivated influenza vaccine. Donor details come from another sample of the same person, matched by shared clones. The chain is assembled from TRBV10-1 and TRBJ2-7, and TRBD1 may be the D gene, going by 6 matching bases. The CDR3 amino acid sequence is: CASSAGDLSYEQYF. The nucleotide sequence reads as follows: TGCGCCAGCAGTGCAGGGGATCTCTCCTACGAGCAGTACTTC.